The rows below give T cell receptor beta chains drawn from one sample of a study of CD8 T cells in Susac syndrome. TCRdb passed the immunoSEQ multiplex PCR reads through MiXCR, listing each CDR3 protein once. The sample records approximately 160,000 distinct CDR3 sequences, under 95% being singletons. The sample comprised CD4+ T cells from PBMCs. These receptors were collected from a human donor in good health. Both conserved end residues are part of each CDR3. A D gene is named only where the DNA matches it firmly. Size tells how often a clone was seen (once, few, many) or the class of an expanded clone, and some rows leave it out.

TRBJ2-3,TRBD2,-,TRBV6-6,TGTGCCAGCACCTACTCCGGGACTAGCAGCACAGATACGCAGTATTTT,CASTYSGTSSTDTQYF
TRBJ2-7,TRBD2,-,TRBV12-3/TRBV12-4,TGTGCCAGCAGTTTACGGGGTAGCGGGGGCTACGAGCAGTACTTC,CASSLRGSGGYEQYF
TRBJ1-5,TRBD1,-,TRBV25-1,TGTGCCAGCAGTGCACAGGGGGAGAGCAATCAGCCCCAGCATTTT,CASSAQGESNQPQHF
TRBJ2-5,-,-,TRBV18,TGTGCCAGCTCACCTGAGACTACCACCGGGGAGACCCAGTACTTC,CASSPETTTGETQYF
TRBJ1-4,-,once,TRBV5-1,TGCGCCAGCAGCTTTGGGCCGACGGAGGAAAAACTGTTTTTT,CASSFGPTEEKLFF
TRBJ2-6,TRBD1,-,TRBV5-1,TGCGCCAGCAGCCATGGGACAGGGAACGGGGCCAACGTCCTGACTTTC,CASSHGTGNGANVLTF
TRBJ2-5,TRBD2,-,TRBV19,TGTGCCAGTAGTACCGGGACTATGGGAGAGACCCAGTACTTC,CASSTGTMGETQYF
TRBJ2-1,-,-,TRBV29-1,TGCAGCGTACGGACGGCCCCCCTTGAGCAGTTCTTC,CSVRTAPLEQFF
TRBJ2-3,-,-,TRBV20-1,TGCAGTGCTGGCAGGGGGGGCACAGATACGCAGTATTTT,CSAGRGGTDTQYF
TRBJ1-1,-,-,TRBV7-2,TGTGCCAGCAGCTTAGTCGGGGCTGAAGCTTTCTTT,CASSLVGAEAFF
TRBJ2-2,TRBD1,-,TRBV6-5,TGTGCCAGCAGGGGCAGGACAGGCTACACCGGGGAGCTGTTTTTT,CASRGRTGYTGELFF
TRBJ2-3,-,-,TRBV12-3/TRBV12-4,TGTGCCAGCAGTTACCGGGAACAGAACACAGATACGCAGTATTTT,CASSYREQNTDTQYF
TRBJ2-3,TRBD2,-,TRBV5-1,TGCGCCAGCAGCCAGGGACTAGCGGGGATAGATACGCAGTATTTT,CASSQGLAGIDTQYF
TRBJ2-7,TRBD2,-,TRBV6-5,TGTGCCAGCAGTTCCCGGACTAGCGGGATCTACGAGCAGTACTTC,CASSSRTSGIYEQYF
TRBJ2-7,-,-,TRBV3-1,TGTGCCAGCAGCCAAGGGGCCTCCAGCCTATACGAGCAGTACTTC,CASSQGASSLYEQYF
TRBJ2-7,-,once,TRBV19,TGTGCCAGTGCCGGACAGGGAGGGGACTACGAGCAGTACTTC,CASAGQGGDYEQYF
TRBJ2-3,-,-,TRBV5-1,TGCGCCAGCAGACCGTCGACAGGCACAGATACGCAGTATTTT,CASRPSTGTDTQYF
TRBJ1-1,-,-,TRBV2,TGTGCCAGCAGTTTCCCCGGAGGGATGGAGACTGAAGCTTTCTTT,CASSFPGGMETEAFF
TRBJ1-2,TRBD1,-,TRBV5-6,TGTGCCAGCAGAACCCCGGGACAGGGGGGCAGTGGCTACACCTTC,CASRTPGQGGSGYTF
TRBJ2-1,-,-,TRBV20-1,TGCAGTGCCGGGGGCGGGGCCTCCAGAGAGCAGTTCTTC,CSAGGGASREQFF
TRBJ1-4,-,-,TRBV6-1,TGTGCCAGCAGTGAAACGGCGGTTAATGAAAAACTGTTTTTT,CASSETAVNEKLFF
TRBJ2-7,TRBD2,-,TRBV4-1,TGCGCCAGCAGCCAGGGACTAGCGGTCTACGAGCAGTACTTC,CASSQGLAVYEQYF
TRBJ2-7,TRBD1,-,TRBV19,TGTGCCAGTAGTATTACCGGACAGGGGGGCTACGAGCAGTACTTC,CASSITGQGGYEQYF
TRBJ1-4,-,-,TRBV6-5,TGTGCCAGCAGTTCCGGGTCAGCAACTAATGAAAAACTGTTTTTT,CASSSGSATNEKLFF
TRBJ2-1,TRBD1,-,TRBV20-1,TGCAAGCAGTCCAGGGGGTACAATGAGCAGTTCTTC,CKQSRGYNEQFF
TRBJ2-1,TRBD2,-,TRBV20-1,TGCAGTGTCGTCGGGACTAGCAGATACAATGAGCAGTTCTTC,CSVVGTSRYNEQFF
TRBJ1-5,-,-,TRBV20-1,TGCAGTGCCCCGGTGGTAGGCCAGCCCCAGCATTTT,CSAPVVGQPQHF
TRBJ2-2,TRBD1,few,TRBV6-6,TGTGCCAGCAGTCCGCCGGGACAGGGGAGCACCGGGGAGCTGTTTTTT,CASSPPGQGSTGELFF
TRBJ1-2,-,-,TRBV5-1,TGCGCCAGCAGCCCCAATTTTGGGACTTACACCTTC,CASSPNFGTYTF
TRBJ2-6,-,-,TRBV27,TGTGCCAGCAGTTTTAGGAGGGCCAACGTCCTGACTTTC,CASSFRRANVLTF
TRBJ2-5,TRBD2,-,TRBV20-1,TGCAGTGCTAGAGAGACTAGCGGGAGGGAGACCCAGTACTTC,CSARETSGRETQYF
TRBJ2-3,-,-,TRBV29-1,TGCAGCGTCGGGGTAACAGATACGCAGTATTTT,CSVGVTDTQYF
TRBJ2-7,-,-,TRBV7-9,TGTGCCAGCGGTGGCTCGGGGAGCTCCTACGAGCAGTACTTC,CASGGSGSSYEQYF
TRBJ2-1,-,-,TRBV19,TGTGCCAGTAGTATGGCTAACTCCTACAATGAGCAGTTCTTC,CASSMANSYNEQFF
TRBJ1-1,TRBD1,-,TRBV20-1,TGCAGTGCTACCGGGCCCAACAGGGGGCCGAGCACTGAAGCTTTCTTT,CSATGPNRGPSTEAFF
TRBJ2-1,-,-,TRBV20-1,TGCAGTGCTAGACCTAGTACAGGGATAGAGCTGAATGAGCAGTTCTTC,CSARPSTGIELNEQFF
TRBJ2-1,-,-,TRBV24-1,TGTGCCACCAGTGATCCTTCAGGGGCGGGCTACAATGAGCAGTTCTTC,CATSDPSGAGYNEQFF
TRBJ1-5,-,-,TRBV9,TGTGCCAGCAGCGTAGAGGGAAGGGATCAGCCCCAGCATTTT,CASSVEGRDQPQHF
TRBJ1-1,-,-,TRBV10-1,TGCGCCAGCAGAGAATCTCAAGGCACTGAAGCTTTCTTT,CASRESQGTEAFF
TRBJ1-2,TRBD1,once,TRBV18,TGTGCCAGCTCACCAGTGACAGGGGGCTATGGCTACACCTTC,CASSPVTGGYGYTF
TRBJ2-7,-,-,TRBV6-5,TGTGCCAGCAGTCCCTTTGGCACAACCTACGAGCAGTACTTC,CASSPFGTTYEQYF
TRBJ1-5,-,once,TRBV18,TGTGCCAGCTCACCAGTGAGTCTTAGCAATCAGCCCCAGCATTTT,CASSPVSLSNQPQHF
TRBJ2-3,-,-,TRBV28,TGTGCCAGCAGTTTAGCTGGGGTTGATACGCAGTATTTT,CASSLAGVDTQYF
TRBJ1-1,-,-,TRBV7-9,TGTGCCAGCAGCTTAGGGGACGTGAGGAACGGAGAAGCTTTCTTT,CASSLGDVRNGEAFF
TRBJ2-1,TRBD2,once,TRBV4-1,TGCGCCAGCAGCCGGTTAACTAGCGGGAGAAGCAATGAGCAGTTCTTC,CASSRLTSGRSNEQFF
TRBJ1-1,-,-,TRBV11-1,TGTGCCAGCAGCTTTGTCAGGGCCGCCACTGAAGCTTTCTTT,CASSFVRAATEAFF
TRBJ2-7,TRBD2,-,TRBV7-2,TGTGCCAGCAGCCGTACGGGACTAGCCTACGAGCAGTACTTC,CASSRTGLAYEQYF